The 18 T cell receptor beta chains listed next were all sequenced from one sample in a study of identical twins. TCRdb redid the calling of the 5' RACE reads with MiXCR, one entry per CDR3 protein. The data contain 570,000 or so distinct CDR3 sequences, 9.6% of them singletons. The same data also contributed to another study, on yellow fever vaccine responses in identical twins.

The sequencing sample was made of PBMCs. The receptor source for this set is a woman aged 18-30 years in good health.

This clonotype was detected many times. The J gene is TRBJ2-1, the V gene TRBV29-1; TRBD2 agrees at 9 bases. The CDR3 covers 12 residues. V lost 6 bases and J lost 8; bases outside the gene matches: 5. Germline assignment: CDR1 SQVTM and CDR2 ANQGSEA. CDR3 in DNA: TGCAGCGTAATTAGCGGGAGCTATGAGCAGTTCTTC. It codes for CSVISGSYEQFF.

The chain joins TRBV28 to TRBJ2-1; D is undetermined. This CDR3 has 15 amino acids. V was shortened by 6 bases and J by 6 bases, with 18 bases between the two germline ends. The V gene's germline CDR1 is MDHEN and CDR2 SYDVKM. CDR3 sequence (DNA): TGTGCCAGCAGCGCTCCGGGCCCCGAAGCCAATGAGCAGTTCTTC. Translated, it gives CASSAPGPEANEQFF.

In its sample, this clonotype was seen a few times. The DNA of the CDR3 is TGTGCCAGCAGCCAGCCCGGACAGGAGACTTACAATGAGCAGTTCTTC. This gives the protein CASSQPGQETYNEQFF. The gene calls are TRBV4-2 and TRBJ2-1, with TRBD1 identical over 7 bases. The CDR3 sequence is 16 residues long. Trimming at V came to 3 bases and at J to 4 bases, leaving 9 bases not matched to a gene. Germline-derived CDR1 and CDR2 are LGHNA and YNFKEQ.

This clonotype was detected ten times or more. The gene calls are TRBV7-9 and TRBJ2-2; no definite D call. Trimming took off 5 bases at V and 1 base at J, with 8 bases between the two ends. The CDR3 has 14 amino acids. Germline V gene lookup returns CDR1 SEHNR and CDR2 FQNEAQ (reference sequence). CDR3 loop: CASSAAGNTGELFF. The CDR3 DNA is TGTGCCAGCAGCGCCGCTGGGAACACCGGGGAGCTGTTTTTT.

This clonotype was seen more than once but under ten times. V usage is TRBV27 and J usage is TRBJ2-6; 9 bases agree with TRBD1. CDR1 and CDR2 (germline): MNHEY, SMNVEV (reference sequence). There are 19 residues in the CDR3. V dropped 3 bases and J dropped 1; count of bases not matched to a gene: 10. CDR3 sequence reads: CASSFIRDRVISGANVLTF. As DNA, the CDR3 is TGTGCCAGCAGTTTCATCCGGGACAGGGTAATTTCTGGGGCCAACGTCCTGACTTTC.

At least ten counts were recorded for this clonotype. The chain combines TRBV5-6 with TRBJ1-5; D gene ambiguous. This CDR3 spans 17 amino acids. V lost 1 base and J 5 bases, leaving 19 bases between the germline ends. CDR1 and CDR2 (germline): SGHDT, YYEEEE. The CDR3 coding sequence is TGTGCCAGCAGCTTGACCGGAGGACTTTTCTCCCATCAGCCCCAGCATTTT. Its translation: CASSLTGGLFSHQPQHF.

The table lists this clonotype with many counts. The chain combines TRBV20-1 with TRBJ2-1; weak D call: TRBD2 (5 bases). Trimming shortened V by 0 bases and J by 7 bases, and 16 bases separated the two germline ends. The CDR3 runs 15 residues. Germline V CDR1 and CDR2: DFQATT, SNEGSKA (reference sequence). The CDR3 region is CSARDEGRLWNEQFF. The CDR3 DNA is TGCAGTGCTAGAGACGAGGGTAGGTTGTGGAATGAGCAGTTCTTC.

This clonotype was seen more than once but under ten times. The V gene is TRBV12-5, the J gene TRBJ2-1; D uncertain. The CDR3 spans 13 residues. Trimming removed 6 bases from V and 8 bases from J, with 14 bases in between. Germline lookup yields CDR1 LGHNT and CDR2 FRNRAP. In nucleotides, the CDR3 is TGTGCTAGTGGCCCCTCTAGAGACGATGAGCAGTTCTTC. The encoded protein is CASGPSRDDEQFF. Full variable domain (rest looked up from reference TRBV12-5 and TRBJ2-1): DARVTQTPRHKVTEMGQEVTMRCQPILGHNTVFWYRQTMMQGLELLAYFRNRAPLDDSGMPKDRFSAEMPDATLATLKIQPSEPRDSAVYFCASGPSRDDEQFFGPGTRLTVL.

This clonotype has ten or more counts. The CDR3 DNA reads as TGCGCCAGCAGCTTAGTTCTAGCGGGCACCGGGGAGCTGTTTTTT. Amino acids: CASSLVLAGTGELFF. V and J are TRBV5-1 and TRBJ2-2; 8 bases fit TRBD2. CDR3 length equals 15 residues. The V segment lost 2 bases and the J segment 4 bases; nucleotides outside the gene matches: 4. In germline, CDR1 is SGHRS, CDR2 YFSETQ.

This clonotype was counted ten times or more. V and J are TRBV7-8 and TRBJ2-5; D tentatively fits TRBD1 or TRBD2 (5 bases each). The CDR3 runs to 16 residues. CDR1 and CDR2 (germline): SGHVS, FQNEAQ. Trimming pared 4 bases from V and 0 bases from J, leaving 15 bases between. CDR3 sequence (DNA): TGTGCCAGCAGCTCCCGGGGCAGCCAGTACCAAGAGACCCAGTACTTC. Translated: CASSSRGSQYQETQYF.

This clonotype was observed at least ten times. The genes are TRBV7-9 and TRBJ2-1, with D possibly being TRBD2 (6 bases). The CDR3 consists of 15 residues. The germline V gene has CDR1 SEHNR and CDR2 FQNEAQ (reference sequence). V gave up 6 bases and J gave up 5 bases, with 17 bases separating them. Here the CDR3 DNA reads TGTGCCAGCAGTTACCCGGGAGTGGTAAACAATGAGCAGTTCTTC. Protein sequence: CASSYPGVVNNEQFF.

This clonotype was picked up a small number of times. V usage is TRBV4-3 and J usage is TRBJ2-5; TRBD1 might be the D (6 bases). Germline CDR1 LGHNA, CDR2 YSLEER. V lost 0 bases and J lost 4, with 12 bases in between. CDR3 length equals 15 residues. The CDR3 DNA follows: TGCGCCAGCAGCCAAGATTTGGGGGCCCGAGAGACCCAGTACTTC. Its protein product is CASSQDLGARETQYF.

This clonotype has a handful of counts. V and J are TRBV7-2 and TRBJ2-3, with D hard to call. Germline V gene data show CDR1 as SGHTA and CDR2 as FQGNSA. CDR3 length: 12 residues. Trimming pared 5 bases from V and 6 bases from J, leaving 9 bases between. CDR3: CASSPSADTQYF. The CDR3 DNA sequence: TGTGCCAGCAGCCCCTCCGCGGATACGCAGTATTTT.

The rearrangement links TRBV4-1 to TRBJ1-2; 7 bases line up with TRBD1. V shed 0 bases and J 1 base; nucleotides not matched to a gene: 8. From germline, CDR1 is MGHRA and CDR2 YSYEKL. The CDR3 loop spans 17 amino acids. This CDR3 is CASSQDRGTALNYGYTF. The CDR3 coding sequence is TGCGCCAGCAGCCAAGATCGCGGGACAGCCCTTAACTATGGCTACACCTTC.

This clonotype was seen more than once but under ten times. This chain links TRBV19 with TRBJ2-1; D might be TRBD1 (5 bases). This CDR3 is 14 amino acids long. Germline assignment: CDR1 LNHDA and CDR2 SQIVND (reference sequence). The V gene lost 3 bases and the J gene lost 4 bases, with 10 bases spanning the gap. CDR3 protein: CASSMGAGYNEQFF. The CDR3 DNA reads TGTGCCAGTAGTATGGGTGCAGGGTACAATGAGCAGTTCTTC.

The chain carries TRBV24-1 and TRBJ2-3; D tentatively reads TRBD1 or TRBD2 (6 bases each). Between the trimmed V and J ends, which lost 3 bases and 1 base, there was a span of 10 bases. Germline values: CDR1 KGHDR, CDR2 SFDVKD. CDR3 length equals 15 residues. This CDR3 reads CATSDRGPGTDTQYF. In DNA form, the CDR3 reads TGTGCCACCAGTGATCGGGGGCCAGGCACAGATACGCAGTATTTT.

This clonotype was recorded a few times. The V and J genes are TRBV28 and TRBJ2-1; TRBD1 matches at 7 bases. CDR3 length: 13 residues. The trim removed 5 bases at V and 9 bases at J, leaving 7 bases unmatched. Germline lookup yields CDR1 MDHEN and CDR2 SYDVKM. This chain's CDR3 is CASSGQAPGEQFF. CDR3 DNA: TGTGCCAGCAGTGGACAGGCCCCGGGTGAGCAGTTCTTC.

In regard to this clonotype: At one boundary the junction diverges from the germline segment, which might be a read error. The chain has TRBV7-7 and TRBJ2-2, with D unresolved. CDR1 and CDR2 from the germline V gene are SSHAT and FNYEAQ (reference sequence). There are 14 residues in the CDR3. The CDR3 spells CASSLDDYSGELFF. CDR3 in DNA: TGTGCTAGCAGCTTAGACGATTATAGCGGGGAGCTGTTTTTT. Complete variable domain (other parts from reference TRBV7-7 and TRBJ2-2): GAGVSQSPRYKVTKRGQDVTLRCDPISSHATLYWYQQALGQGPEFLTYFNYEAQPDKSGLPSDRFSAERPEGSISTLTIQRTEQRDSAMYRCASSLDDYSGELFFGEGSRLTVL.